One sample yielded the 8 T cell receptor beta chains listed below, sequenced in a study of CD8+ T cells in alopecia areata. RNA extraction and reverse transcription yielded cDNA as sequencing template. Using immunoSEQ multiplex PCR, the repertoire was profiled, and TCRdb retains in-frame clones only, with some absent. The data contain over 150,000 clones, under 60% of them singletons. This sample's treatment: oral pan-JAK inhibitor, 5-10 mg twice daily. Sequencing used CD8+ T cells sorted from blood, obtained at week 24, from a patient treated with tofacitinib. The receptors were sampled from a human donor with alopecia areata.

This clone was recorded a few times. The same CDR3 can be traced to other DNA sequences in this sample. This chain uses TRBV5-1 with TRBJ2-1; the D is unclear. This CDR3 comprises 11 residues. The germline gives CDR1 SGHRS, CDR2 YFSETQ. V shed 1 base and J shed 7 bases, with 3 bases lying between them. CDR3 in DNA: TGCGCCAGCAGCTTGAATAATGAGCAGTTCTTC. Translated, it gives CASSLNNEQFF.

The chain carries TRBV10-3 and TRBJ2-3; D ambiguous. The V gene lost 10 bases and the J gene lost 5 bases, with 7 bases spanning the gap. The V gene's germline CDR1 is ENHRY and CDR2 SYGVKD. The CDR3 consists of 10 residues. As DNA, the CDR3 is TGTGCCACCGGATTAGATACGCAGTATTTT. Translating gives CATGLDTQYF.

This clone rates as medium-sized. This rearrangement joins TRBV5-4 to TRBJ2-5; D tentatively fits TRBD1 or TRBD2 (6 bases each). CDR3 size: 15 residues. Trimming left V 4 bases short and J 5 bases short, with 18 bases between. Looked up from germline, CDR1 is SGHNT and CDR2 is YYREEE (reference sequence). CDR3 loop: CASSPDRTGGETQYF. In nucleotides, the CDR3 is TGTGCCAGCAGCCCCGACAGGACCGGAGGGGAGACCCAGTACTTC.

This clone was detected only a few times. The chain combines TRBV4-2 with TRBJ2-7, with D perhaps matching TRBD1 (6 bases). The CDR3 covers 13 residues. In germline, CDR1 is LGHNA, CDR2 YNFKEQ. V was shortened by 2 bases and J by 6 bases, with 11 bases between the two germline ends. CDR3 in DNA: TGTGCCAGCAGCCAAAACAGGGCCTCCGAGCAGTACTTC. This translates into CASSQNRASEQYF.

There are a few counts of this clone. The chain has TRBV29-1 and TRBJ1-1, with D unclear. Deletions cut 4 bases from V and 0 bases from J, with 9 bases between. The CDR3 spans 13 residues. Germline V lookup: CDR1 SQVTM, CDR2 ANQGSEA. The DNA for the CDR3 is TGCAGCGTTGTTCTCGGATTGAACACTGAAGCTTTCTTT. Its protein is CSVVLGLNTEAFF.

V and J are TRBV5-1 and TRBJ2-2, with D perhaps TRBD1 (5 bases). Trimming stripped 1 base from V and 4 bases from J, with 14 bases between. Germline assignment: CDR1 SGHRS and CDR2 YFSETQ. The length of the CDR3 is 16 residues. The CDR3 nucleotides are TGCGCCAGCAGCTTGTATACAGGTTCGGGCACCGGGGAGCTGTTTTTT. This translates into CASSLYTGSGTGELFF.

The V call is TRBV27, the J call TRBJ2-5, with no clear D. There are 14 residues in the CDR3. CDR1 MNHEY and CDR2 SMNVEV come from the germline V gene (reference sequence). The V and J ends lost 6 bases and 3 bases respectively, with 14 bases between them. The CDR3 reads CASSHLSREETQYF. DNA of the CDR3: TGTGCCAGCAGCCACTTGTCCAGAGAAGAGACCCAGTACTTC.

The chain carries TRBV27 and TRBJ2-7; 8 nucleotides match TRBD1. The junction had 8 bases not matched to a gene; V was cut back by 5 bases and J by 5 bases. The length of the CDR3 is 14 residues. Germline V gene lookup returns CDR1 MNHEY and CDR2 SMNVEV (reference sequence). CDR3: CASSRGQGIHEQYF. In nucleotides, the CDR3 is TGTGCCAGCAGTCGTGGACAGGGTATCCACGAGCAGTACTTC.